These T cell receptor beta chains were read from a single sample in a study of T cell repertoires in cytomegalovirus infection. Their cognate antigens are unknown. TCRdb fed the reads into MiXCR, producing one record per CDR3 protein. This sample yields 650,000 to 850,000 distinct CDR3 sequences, of which approximately 32% are seen a single time; around 13% belongs to the top ten. The sample consisted of cultured CD8+ T cells from PBMCs, taken from culture after CMV antigen stimulation. The origin of the receptors is a human donor in good health (CMV status not recorded). Some clones in this sample may be carry-over from other donors' samples. Both conserved end residues are part of each CDR3. D genes are given only for firm matches. A row's size may be missing; if present it is once, few, many or a size class.

v_call	cdr3_length	clone_size	j_call	d_call	cdr3_aa	cdr3_nt
TRBV27	16	-	TRBJ1-2	TRBD1	CASSSMPRDRNYGYTF	TGTGCCAGCAGTTCAATGCCGAGGGACAGAAACTATGGCTACACCTTC
TRBV27	14	-	TRBJ1-1	-	CASSWTGEGTEAFF	TGTGCCAGCAGTTGGACGGGGGAGGGCACTGAAGCTTTCTTT
TRBV7-8	16	many	TRBJ1-1	-	CASSLLGAGGATEAFF	TGTGCCAGCAGCTTACTCGGGGCTGGAGGAGCAACTGAAGCTTTCTTT
TRBV6-1	14	-	TRBJ2-3	-	CASSVEGRADTQYF	TGTGCCAGCAGTGTGGAGGGGAGAGCAGATACGCAGTATTTT
TRBV19	17	few	TRBJ1-6	-	CASSTWTMSSYNSPLHF	TGTGCCAGTAGTACGTGGACCATGAGCTCCTATAATTCACCCCTCCACTTT
TRBV27	15	few	TRBJ2-1	-	CASTGGTNAYNEQFF	TGTGCCAGCACTGGGGGGACGAATGCATACAATGAGCAGTTCTTC
TRBV7-8	17	many	TRBJ2-1	TRBD2	CASSFLGLGLADNEQFF	TGTGCCAGCAGCTTCCTCGGACTAGGCCTAGCCGACAATGAGCAGTTCTTC
TRBV19	13	-	TRBJ2-1	TRBD1	CALTDRGYNEQFF	TGTGCCTTAACGGACAGGGGGTACAATGAGCAGTTCTTC
TRBV7-6	14	many	TRBJ2-2	-	CASSFMQGIGELFF	TGTGCCAGCAGCTTCATGCAGGGCATCGGGGAGCTGTTTTTT
TRBV4-1	13	-	TRBJ2-1	-	CASTNRDEGEQFF	TGCGCCAGCACCAACCGGGACGAAGGTGAGCAGTTCTTC
TRBV27	13	many	TRBJ1-1	-	CASSLGANTEAFF	TGTGCCAGCAGCTTAGGGGCGAACACTGAAGCTTTCTTT
TRBV7-8	16	many	TRBJ2-2	TRBD2	CASSPRLAGGTGELFF	TGTGCCAGCAGCCCCCGACTAGCGGGGGGGACCGGGGAGCTGTTTTTT
TRBV6-5	16	few	TRBJ2-3	-	CASWVGGSGPTDTQYF	TGTGCCAGCTGGGTTGGGGGGAGCGGCCCCACAGATACGCAGTATTTT
TRBV7-9	13	many	TRBJ2-3	-	CASSPQGGDTQYF	TGTGCCAGCAGCCCGCAGGGGGGTGATACGCAGTATTTT
TRBV18	16	-	TRBJ2-2	-	CASSPGTPDVTGELFF	TGTGCCAGCTCACCTGGGACTCCTGATGTCACCGGGGAGCTGTTTTTT
TRBV27	13	few	TRBJ1-2	-	CASSHGQNYGYTF	TGTGCCAGCAGTCACGGACAAAACTATGGCTACACCTTC
TRBV27	12	-	TRBJ2-3	-	CASSFGGNTQYF	TGTGCCAGCAGTTTCGGCGGCAATACGCAGTATTTT
TRBV2	13	-	TRBJ1-1	-	CASSARMNTEAFF	TGTGCCAGCAGTGCGCGTATGAACACTGAAGCTTTCTTT
TRBV12-5	16	-	TRBJ2-3	TRBD2	CASGLVPGGGSDTQYF	TGTGCTAGTGGTTTGGTTCCCGGGGGGGGCTCAGATACGCAGTATTTT
TRBV20-1	14	-	TRBJ2-1	TRBD2	CSARGLAGYNEQFF	TGCAGTGCTAGGGGACTAGCGGGGTACAATGAGCAGTTCTTC
TRBV7-9	17	-	TRBJ2-5	-	CASSLANTHVVQETQYF	TGTGCCAGCAGCTTAGCTAACACGCACGTCGTACAAGAGACCCAGTACTTC
TRBV19	11	few	TRBJ2-1	-	CASSTPNEQFF	TGTGCCAGTAGTACCCCAAATGAGCAGTTCTTC
TRBV6-1	15	-	TRBJ2-7	-	CASYLYPGTDYEQYF	TGTGCCAGCTACCTGTACCCCGGGACGGACTACGAGCAGTACTTC
TRBV27	13	-	TRBJ1-6	-	CASREGYNSPLHF	TGTGCCAGCAGAGAGGGTTATAATTCACCCCTCCACTTT
TRBV9	16	-	TRBJ2-2	TRBD1	CASSVERGGDTGELFF	TGTGCCAGCAGCGTAGAGAGAGGGGGCGACACCGGGGAGCTGTTTTTT
TRBV20-1	14	-	TRBJ2-7	-	CSAWDHLRSYEQYF	TGCAGTGCCTGGGACCACCTACGATCCTACGAGCAGTACTTC
TRBV6-2/TRBV6-3	11	-	TRBJ1-1	-	CASRTTFEAFF	TGTGCCAGCAGGACGACATTTGAAGCTTTCTTT
TRBV6-1	15	few	TRBJ1-5	-	CASSENRVGLQPQHF	TGTGCCAGCAGTGAAAACAGGGTGGGACTTCAGCCCCAGCATTTT
TRBV27	16	-	TRBJ1-2	TRBD1	CASSPSTGEFSNGYTF	TGTGCCAGCAGTCCGTCGACAGGGGAATTTTCTAATGGCTACACCTTC
TRBV4-3	15	-	TRBJ1-3	-	CASSQRTAPGNTIYF	TGCGCCAGCAGCCAGAGAACGGCCCCTGGAAACACCATATATTTT
TRBV9	11	few	TRBJ2-2	-	CASSGRGELFF	TGTGCCAGCAGTGGACGCGGGGAGCTGTTTTTT
TRBV11-3	13	few	TRBJ1-2	-	CASSFRNGYGYTF	TGTGCCAGCAGCTTCAGAAACGGGTACGGCTACACCTTC
TRBV15	16	-	TRBJ2-1	-	CATSLALAPPEDEQFF	TGTGCCACCAGCTTGGCCTTGGCCCCGCCGGAGGATGAGCAGTTCTTC
TRBV7-9	14	few	TRBJ2-2	-	CASREGMDTGELFF	TGTGCCAGCAGGGAGGGAATGGACACCGGGGAGCTGTTTTTT
TRBV24-1	16	few	TRBJ2-5	TRBD1	CATSGFDRGPEETQYF	TGTGCCACCAGTGGTTTTGACAGGGGGCCGGAAGAGACCCAGTACTTC
TRBV6-6	15	few	TRBJ2-7	-	CASSLPSRNLYEQYF	TGTGCCAGCAGCCTCCCGAGTAGGAACCTTTACGAGCAGTACTTC
TRBV20-1	15	few	TRBJ2-4	-	CSARDIEAAKNIQYF	TGCAGTGCTAGAGATATAGAGGCGGCCAAAAACATTCAGTACTTC
TRBV7-9	18	few	TRBJ2-6	TRBD1	CASSAGQGLRSGANVLTF	TGTGCCAGCAGCGCGGGACAGGGACTCCGCTCTGGGGCCAACGTCCTGACTTTC
TRBV28	14	-	TRBJ2-7	-	CASSLSDSSDEQYF	TGTGCCAGCAGTTTATCAGATTCCTCGGACGAGCAGTACTTC
TRBV7-8	14	few	TRBJ2-1	-	CASTQGGSYNEQFF	TGTGCCAGCACTCAGGGGGGCTCCTACAATGAGCAGTTCTTC
TRBV15	15	-	TRBJ2-3	TRBD2	CATSRGGGGTDTQYF	TGTGCCACGAGTCGCGGGGGGGGCGGCACAGATACGCAGTATTTT
TRBV20-1	10	few	TRBJ1-1	-	CSARGGEAFF	TGCAGTGCTAGAGGGGGTGAAGCTTTCTTT
TRBV7-9	16	-	TRBJ2-5	TRBD1	CASSAYGTGGRETQYF	TGTGCCAGCAGCGCCTACGGGACAGGGGGCAGGGAGACCCAGTACTTC
TRBV6-2/TRBV6-3	17	-	TRBJ1-1	TRBD1	CASSYSTVGTGGSEAFF	TGTGCCAGCAGTTACTCGACTGTTGGGACAGGGGGGAGTGAAGCTTTCTTT
TRBV18	17	-	TRBJ1-1	-	CASSPQRGLTPNTEAFF	TGTGCCAGCTCACCACAGAGGGGGTTGACCCCAAACACTGAAGCTTTCTTT
TRBV7-9	14	few	TRBJ1-4	TRBD1	CASSFQGAGEKLFF	TGTGCCAGCAGCTTTCAGGGGGCAGGCGAAAAACTGTTTTTT
TRBV7-9	16	few	TRBJ2-3	TRBD1	CASSKEVDRVRNTQYF	TGTGCCAGCAGCAAAGAGGTTGACAGGGTCCGGAATACGCAGTATTTT
TRBV12-5	15	few	TRBJ1-4	-	CASGLTAVTNEKLFF	TGTGCTAGTGGTTTGACGGCAGTAACTAATGAAAAACTGTTTTTT
TRBV10-3	17	few	TRBJ2-6	-	CAISGVRQPSGANVLTF	TGTGCCATCAGTGGGGTTAGACAGCCCTCTGGGGCCAACGTCCTGACTTTC
TRBV10-3	13	few	TRBJ2-2	-	CAILRTSSGELFF	TGTGCCATCTTACGCACGTCGTCCGGGGAGCTGTTTTTT
TRBV15	14	few	TRBJ1-5	TRBD1	CATGSDREDQPQHF	TGTGCCACGGGTTCGGACAGGGAGGATCAGCCCCAGCATTTT
TRBV6-5	11	-	TRBJ2-1	-	CASRVTNEQFF	TGTGCCAGCAGGGTTACCAATGAGCAGTTCTTC
TRBV7-2	16	many	TRBJ2-3	-	CASSTGTVELADTQYF	TGTGCCAGCAGCACCGGGACGGTTGAGCTGGCTGATACGCAGTATTTT
TRBV5-1	18	-	TRBJ1-1	TRBD1	CASSLVFGTGGNRTEAFF	TGCGCCAGCAGCTTGGTTTTCGGGACAGGGGGCAATCGGACTGAAGCTTTCTTT
TRBV9	15	many	TRBJ1-1	-	CASSESSQEPGEAFF	TGTGCCAGCAGCGAATCCTCACAGGAGCCCGGGGAAGCTTTCTTT